Listed here are 19 T cell receptor beta chains from one sample, sequenced in a study of cytomegalovirus exposure and HLA in healthy donors. PCR employed 60 Vbeta and 13 Jbeta primers. Method: immunoSEQ multiplex PCR; TCRdb's copy keeps in-frame clones and lacks some. The sample holds around 150,000 clones, 80% seen once. Sequenced: PBMCs. The receptors stem from a male donor in good health and CMV-seronegative.

The V gene is TRBV5-4, the J gene TRBJ2-1; 7 nucleotides match TRBD1. The ends lost 0 bases at V and 12 bases at J; junction bases unmatched: 3. CDR1 is SGHNT and CDR2 is YYREEE in the germline V gene (reference sequence). CDR3 length equals 12 residues. The CDR3 coding sequence is TGTGCCAGCAGCTTGGACAGGGGAAGGCAGTTCTTC. Its protein product is CASSLDRGRQFF.

The chain combines TRBV4-3 with TRBJ1-4; D ambiguous. The V gene's germline CDR1 is LGHNA and CDR2 YSLEER. V was pared by 0 bases and J by 4 bases, with 6 bases between. The CDR3 has 14 residues. This CDR3 reads CASSQDSFNEKLFF. The CDR3 DNA reads TGCGCCAGCAGCCAAGACAGTTTTAATGAAAAACTGTTTTTT.

V is TRBV2 and J is TRBJ1-5; D is unclear. Germline values: CDR1 SNHLY, CDR2 FYNNEI. The CDR3 runs to 14 residues. Trimming left V 6 bases short and J 5 bases short, with 14 bases between. The CDR3 protein is CASRDGSYYQPQHF. The CDR3 region has the DNA TGTGCCAGCAGAGACGGGTCGTATTATCAGCCCCAGCATTTT.

The CDR3 sequence is CASSQTGVHEQYF. The CDR3 nucleotides read TGTGCCAGCAGCCAGACAGGGGTGCACGAGCAGTACTTC. The chain recombines TRBV7-8 with TRBJ2-7; 8 nucleotides agree with TRBD1. From germline, CDR1 is SGHVS and CDR2 FQNEAQ. The CDR3 covers 13 residues. J was trimmed by 5 bases and V by 5 bases; bases with no gene match: 5.

This clone was seen just once. The CDR3 protein is CAENRGYGYTF. The CDR3 coding sequence is TGTGCCGAGAATCGAGGGTATGGCTACACCTTC. V usage is TRBV30 and J usage is TRBJ1-2; D ambiguous. Between the trimmed V and J ends, which lost 8 bases and 5 bases, there was a span of 12 bases. The CDR3 spans 11 residues. Looked up from germline, CDR1 is GTSNPN and CDR2 is SVGIG (reference sequence).

This clone has more than one count but fewer than ten. The chain couples TRBV29-1 to TRBJ2-3; D is unclear. This CDR3 has 12 amino acids. V lost 7 bases and J lost 0, with 8 bases in between. Germline V gene data show CDR1 as SQVTM and CDR2 as ANQGSEA. CDR3 loop: CSALQSTDTQYF. The CDR3 DNA is TGCAGCGCCTTACAGAGCACAGATACGCAGTATTTT.

The rearrangement uses TRBV6-5 and TRBJ2-1, with D possibly being TRBD1 (5 bases). Trimming left V 7 bases short and J 0 bases short, with 10 bases between. Germline V lookup: CDR1 MNHEY, CDR2 SVGAGI. The CDR3 has 14 amino acids. This chain's CDR3 is CASKAGLSYNEQFF. The CDR3 bases are TGTGCCAGCAAGGCAGGGCTCTCCTACAATGAGCAGTTCTTC.

The gene calls are TRBV19 and TRBJ2-4; 7 positions match TRBD1. V gave up 2 bases and J gave up 0 bases; unmatched junction bases: 13. The V gene's germline CDR1 is LNHDA and CDR2 SQIVND (reference sequence). This CDR3 has 19 amino acids. The CDR3 coding sequence is TGTGCCAGTAGTATACGAGGGGGACAGTCGGATCTAGCCAAAAACATTCAGTACTTC. Residues: CASSIRGGQSDLAKNIQYF.

The rearrangement links TRBV28 to TRBJ2-7, with D tentatively TRBD2 (6 bases). V was pared by 6 bases and J by 7 bases, with 13 bases between. Germline V gene lookup returns CDR1 MDHEN and CDR2 SYDVKM. There are 12 residues in the CDR3. As DNA, the CDR3 is TGTGCCAGCAGCCTCCCTGGGGGGGAGCAGTACTTC. Its translation is CASSLPGGEQYF.

The genes are TRBV5-1 and TRBJ1-6; 7 positions agree with TRBD1. Germline loops: CDR1 SGHRS, CDR2 YFSETQ. The CDR3 contains 15 residues. V lost 0 bases and J lost 10; bases outside the gene matches: 7. The CDR3 DNA follows: TGCGCCAGCAGCTTGGTAGGCAGGGGGGAATCACCCCTCCACTTT. Its translation is CASSLVGRGESPLHF.

The V call is TRBV6-1, the J call TRBJ1-2; possibly TRBD1 for D (6 bases). V was cut by 1 base and J by 4 bases, with 10 bases left in between. The CDR3 contains 14 residues. Germline CDR1 and CDR2: MNHNS and SASEGT. The CDR3 sequence is CASSEGGQVYGYTF. The CDR3 DNA reads as TGTGCCAGCAGTGAAGGGGGGCAGGTCTATGGCTACACCTTC.

This chain's CDR3 is CSVGRGVGIQYF. CDR3 coding DNA: TGCAGCGTTGGCAGGGGAGTTGGCATTCAGTACTTC. The gene calls are TRBV29-1 and TRBJ2-4, with D possibly matching TRBD1 (6 bases). The V and J ends lost 4 bases and 9 bases respectively, with 13 bases between them. CDR3 length: 12 residues. Germline CDR1 SQVTM, CDR2 ANQGSEA. The whole variable domain, remainder taken from reference TRBV29-1 and TRBJ2-4, is SAVISQKPSRDICQRGTSLTIQCQVDSQVTMMFWYRQQPGQSLTLIATANQGSEATYESGFVIDKFPISRPNLTFSTLTVSNMSPEDSSIYLCSVGRGVGIQYFGAGTRLSVL.

The genes are TRBV9 and TRBJ2-5, with D possibly matching TRBD1 (5 bases). The DNA end favors TRBJ2-7, so the J call may be wrong. This CDR3 comprises 15 residues. The germline V gene has CDR1 SGDLS and CDR2 YYNGEE. CDR3 in amino acids: CASSPTSQASYEQYF. CDR3 DNA sequence: TGTGCCAGCAGCCCCACTTCACAGGCCTCCTACGAGCAGTACTTC.

This clone came up a few times. The rearrangement uses TRBV27 and TRBJ1-2, with D tentatively TRBD1 (5 bases). Trimming took 6 bases from V and 5 from J, leaving 16 bases between them. Germline V gives CDR1 MNHEY, CDR2 SMNVEV (reference sequence). This CDR3 has 14 residues. The CDR3 spells CASSLGTEGYGYTF. Here the CDR3 DNA reads TGTGCCAGCAGCTTAGGCACGGAGGGGTATGGCTACACCTTC.

This clone was seen once. The chain joins TRBV4-3 to TRBJ2-1; TRBD2 might be the D (5 bases). Germline lookup yields CDR1 LGHNA and CDR2 YSLEER. V dropped 3 bases and J dropped 2 bases, with 14 bases sitting between them. The CDR3 spans 16 residues. The chain's CDR3 is CASSQSLGRTYNEQFF. CDR3 DNA sequence: TGCGCCAGCAGCCAGTCCCTTGGGAGAACCTACAATGAGCAGTTCTTC.

The V gene is TRBV30, the J gene TRBJ2-7; D perhaps matches TRBD1 (6 bases). The ends were cut back, 2 bases at V and 3 bases at J, with 11 bases in the middle. The CDR3 consists of 13 residues. Germline CDR1 and CDR2: GTSNPN and SVGIG (reference sequence). CDR3 region: CAWSLGQNYEQYF. The CDR3 DNA reads as TGTGCCTGGAGTCTCGGACAGAACTACGAGCAGTACTTC.

The chain combines TRBV10-3 with TRBJ1-6; TRBD1 is a possible D gene (6 bases). The ends were cut back, 2 bases at V and 10 bases at J, with 15 bases in the middle. The CDR3 is 15 residues long. Germline CDR1 and CDR2: ENHRY and SYGVKD. CDR3 residues: CAISEQQGPDSPLHF. In nucleotides, the CDR3 is TGTGCCATCAGTGAGCAACAGGGTCCCGACTCACCCCTCCACTTT.

V gene TRBV7-8 combines with J gene TRBJ1-4, with D unclear. The germline gives CDR1 SGHVS, CDR2 FQNEAQ. CDR3 size: 15 residues. Trimming removed 1 base from V and 3 bases from J, with 9 bases in between. This CDR3 is CASSLVPGPNEKLFF. The CDR3 bases are TGTGCCAGCAGCTTAGTACCAGGCCCTAATGAAAAACTGTTTTTT.

This chain joins TRBV15 and TRBJ2-1; a possible D gene is TRBD2 (5 bases). Trimming cost V 1 base and J 6 bases, with 7 bases left between them. The CDR3 is made up of 13 amino acids. Looked up from germline, CDR1 is LNHNV and CDR2 is YYDKDF (reference sequence). The CDR3 loop is CATSRGRSNEQFF. The CDR3, as DNA: TGTGCCACCAGCAGAGGGAGGAGCAATGAGCAGTTCTTC.